This T cell receptor (beta chain) was obtained from a study of OX40 agonist ivuxolimab in advanced cancers. Study-level background: There were three patients with partial responses, one having hepatocellular carcinoma and two cutaneous melanoma.

General observations from the study: Clonal expansion was seen in CD4+ and CD8+ blood T cells by week 6 at 0.1 to 3.0 mg/kg.

Regarding this clone: Its antigen remains unknown.

Profiled with immunoSEQ multiplex PCR; TCRdb holds only in-frame clones, not every one. The table records about 40,000 clones, roughly 88% of them present only once. The CDR3 has 14 amino acids. Germline-derived CDR1 and CDR2 are PRHDT and FYEKMQ (reference sequence). Trimming removed 5 bases from V and 1 base from J, with 11 bases in between. The chain is built from TRBV13 and TRBJ1-1; possible D gene TRBD1, 6 bases. Specimen: CD4+ or CD8+ T cells sorted from blood, collected in a trial of the OX40 agonist ivuxolimab. The clonotype was recovered from an adult with an advanced solid tumor such as melanoma, head and neck, liver or kidney cancer. CDR3 DNA sequence: TGTGCCAGCAGCCAAGGGGGTGAGAACACTGAAGCTTTCTTT. Translation gives CASSQGGENTEAFF.